Listed below are T cell receptor beta chains from one sample, sequenced in a study of CD8 T cells in ankylosing spondylitis. A single record per CDR3 protein comes from TCRdb applying MiXCR to the 5' RACE reads. The sample gives 500,000 to 650,000 distinct CDR3 sequences, roughly 5% of which show up once; 3% to 4% is in the top ten. The sequenced sample consisted of blood, either unsorted or a sorted T cell fraction (not recorded which). The receptors derive from a male donor with ankylosing spondylitis. Each CDR3 is given with its conserved first and last residue. The D gene is left open where the match is weak. Not every row has a clone size; where given, it reads once, few, many or a size class.

D	size	V	J	DNA	CDR3
-	many	TRBV12-3/TRBV12-4	TRBJ2-7	TGTGCCAGCAGTTTTTGGTACGAGCAGTACTTC	CASSFWYEQYF
TRBD1	few	TRBV5-1	TRBJ2-7	TGCGCCAGCAGCTTGGAATGGCAGGGGGCGGGGGAGCAGTACTTC	CASSLEWQGAGEQYF
-	few	TRBV20-1	TRBJ2-1	TGCAGTGCTGGGGGGGCTAGCGGCCCCGCCTACTCCTACAATGAGCAGTTCTTC	CSAGGASGPAYSYNEQFF
-	many	TRBV9	TRBJ2-2	TGTGCCAGCAGCCTAACCGGCAGGGCTACCGGGGAGCTGTTTTTT	CASSLTGRATGELFF
-	-	TRBV19	TRBJ2-1	TGTGCCAGTAGTATAAGCAGGGTAAAGGGTGGTGAGCAGTTCTTC	CASSISRVKGGEQFF
TRBD1	-	TRBV2	TRBJ1-6	TGTGCCAGCAACGAGGACAGGGGGCGGAATTCACCCCTCCACTTT	CASNEDRGRNSPLHF
TRBD1	many	TRBV9	TRBJ1-6	TGTGCCAGCAGCGTCCAGGGGGTGTCACCCCTCCACTTT	CASSVQGVSPLHF
-	many	TRBV11-1	TRBJ1-1	TGTGCCAGCAGCTCGACGACCGCCGGTGAAGCTTTCTTT	CASSSTTAGEAFF
-	many	TRBV11-2	TRBJ2-7	TGTGCCAGCAGCCGGTCGGGACTCTTAGCCTACGAGCAGTACTTC	CASSRSGLLAYEQYF
-	many	TRBV20-1	TRBJ2-5	TGCAGTGCTAGGACCTCCGGAGAGACCCAGTACTTC	CSARTSGETQYF
-	-	TRBV5-1	TRBJ2-5	TGCGCCAGCAGCTTGGGCCATGGGACCCAGTACTTC	CASSLGHGTQYF
-	many	TRBV5-1	TRBJ2-4	TGCGCCAGCAGCTTGGTTGGGGGCGAGAGAAACATTCAGTACTTC	CASSLVGGERNIQYF
-	many	TRBV20-1	TRBJ1-5	TGCAGTGTAGGGCAGGCAAACAATCAGCCCCAGCATTTT	CSVGQANNQPQHF
-	many	TRBV20-1	TRBJ1-6	TGCAGTGCTAGTCTCGGGTTAAATAATTCACCCCTCCACTTT	CSASLGLNNSPLHF
-	many	TRBV6-5	TRBJ2-1	TGTGCCAGCAGTTACTCGAAGGGGGGCGATGAGCAGTTCTTC	CASSYSKGGDEQFF
-	-	TRBV3-1	TRBJ2-4	TGTGCCAGCAGCCAAGGACTGTTAAACATTCAGTACTTC	CASSQGLLNIQYF
-	many	TRBV2	TRBJ1-1	TGTGCCAGCAGTGAAGTGGCACTGAACACTGAAGCTTTCTTT	CASSEVALNTEAFF
-	many	TRBV4-2	TRBJ2-7	TGTGCCAGCAGCCAAGTCAGCTTCCGGGGCCAGAATCCAATAATCTACGAGCAGTACTTC	CASSQVSFRGQNPIIYEQYF
-	few	TRBV11-2	TRBJ2-1	TGTGCCAGCAGCTTAGGGGCCTTTGATGAGCAGTTCTTC	CASSLGAFDEQFF
-	few	TRBV14	TRBJ1-6	TGTGCCAGCAGCCTCTCAAGTTCTTCACCCCTCCACTTT	CASSLSSSSPLHF
-	once	TRBV4-3	TRBJ2-7	TGCGCCAGCAGCCAAGGGCTGAGGGACTACGAGCAGTACTTC	CASSQGLRDYEQYF
-	many	TRBV20-1	TRBJ1-1	TGCAGTGCTTCCGACGGATCGGGGCGTGAAGCTTTCTTT	CSASDGSGREAFF
-	many	TRBV18	TRBJ1-5	TGTGCCAGCAGTCCCGGACTCAATCAGCCCCAGCATTTT	CASSPGLNQPQHF
-	many	TRBV20-1	TRBJ2-5	TGCAGTGCTAGATCCTTGAGAGGGACCCAAGAGACCCAGTACTTC	CSARSLRGTQETQYF
-	many	TRBV29-1	TRBJ2-3	TGCAGCGTTGAAGATGGGCCCGGTACGCAGTATTTT	CSVEDGPGTQYF
-	many	TRBV6-5	TRBJ1-3	TGTGCCAGCAGTTACGCCCTCCCGGGCTCTGGAAACACCATATATTTT	CASSYALPGSGNTIYF
-	-	TRBV27	TRBJ2-7	TGTGCCAGCCGGGGGATGAGCTACGAGCAGTACTTC	CASRGMSYEQYF
-	many	TRBV11-2	TRBJ2-1	TGTGCCAGCAGCTTAGTTGGGGGGGGCCTAAATGAGCAGTTCTTC	CASSLVGGGLNEQFF
-	few	TRBV5-5	TRBJ2-7	TGTGCCAGCAGCCCCGGACTGAATTCCTACGAGCAGTACTTC	CASSPGLNSYEQYF
-	few	TRBV7-3	TRBJ2-2	TGTGCCAGCAGCCCACAAGGGACGGTGAACACCGGGGAGCTGTTTTTT	CASSPQGTVNTGELFF
TRBD1	many	TRBV11-1	TRBJ1-6	TGTGCCAGCAGCTTAACAGGGGACCCCCTCCACTTT	CASSLTGDPLHF
-	many	TRBV5-1	TRBJ1-6	TGCGCCAGCAGCGCCGAAACAGGTGAAGGTTATAATTCACCCCTCCACTTT	CASSAETGEGYNSPLHF
-	many	TRBV29-1	TRBJ1-1	TGCAGCGTGAACGAAGGTCTGTACACTGAAGCTTTCTTT	CSVNEGLYTEAFF
-	many	TRBV6-1	TRBJ1-6	TGTGCCAGCAGGACAGGTCCTGTTTCACCCCTCCACTTT	CASRTGPVSPLHF
-	many	TRBV4-1	TRBJ2-5	TGCGCCAGCAGCCACGGGTTAGTTGAGACCCAGTACTTC	CASSHGLVETQYF
-	many	TRBV4-3	TRBJ1-2	TGCGCCAGCAGCCAAGATAACCGTTTACTGCCGAACGGCTACACCTTC	CASSQDNRLLPNGYTF
TRBD1	many	TRBV6-5	TRBJ1-1	TGTGCCAGCAGTCGGGGGACAGGGAACACTGAAGCTTTCTTT	CASSRGTGNTEAFF
TRBD1	-	TRBV9	TRBJ2-1	TGTGCCACCCAGGGGGCTTCCTACAATGAGCAGTTCTTC	CATQGASYNEQFF
-	many	TRBV5-1	TRBJ2-3	TGCGCCAGCAGCTTGGCCGTTCGGACAGAAGCAGATACGCAGTATTTT	CASSLAVRTEADTQYF
TRBD2	many	TRBV7-2	TRBJ2-3	TGTGCCAGCAGCTTCGGACTAGCGGGGACCACAGATACGCAGTATTTT	CASSFGLAGTTDTQYF
-	many	TRBV11-2	TRBJ2-7	TGTGCCAGCAGCTCCGGGACCGACCTTCCCTACGAGCAGTACTTC	CASSSGTDLPYEQYF
TRBD2	many	TRBV4-2	TRBJ2-7	TGTGCCAGCAGCCAAGGGACTAGCGGGACCTACTCCTACGAGCAGTACTTC	CASSQGTSGTYSYEQYF
-	many	TRBV10-3	TRBJ1-3	TGTGCCACCACGCGAGAGGGACATACTGGAAACACCATATATTTT	CATTREGHTGNTIYF
-	many	TRBV20-1	TRBJ2-3	TGCAGTGCTAGAGAGCCCAGCGGCTACACAGATACGCAGTATTTT	CSAREPSGYTDTQYF
TRBD2	many	TRBV4-3	TRBJ2-7	TGCGCCAGCAGCCAAGTCAGCGGGGTGGGTTTTGGGTCCTACGAGCAGTACTTC	CASSQVSGVGFGSYEQYF
TRBD1	many	TRBV29-1	TRBJ1-4	TGCAGCGTCACCCCCGGGACAGAGACAGAAAAACTGTTTTTT	CSVTPGTETEKLFF
TRBD2	-	TRBV20-1	TRBJ2-3	TGCAGTGCTAGGCTTAGCGGGAGTGCAGATACGCAGTATTTT	CSARLSGSADTQYF
-	many	TRBV4-3	TRBJ1-6	TGCGCCAGCAGCCAAGAGAAGGCGATTAGGGTTACCAATTCACCCCTCCACTTT	CASSQEKAIRVTNSPLHF
TRBD2	many	TRBV7-2	TRBJ2-5	TGTGCCAGCAGCCCCCGTACTAGCGGGAGAGAGACCCAGTACTTC	CASSPRTSGRETQYF
TRBD1	many	TRBV11-2	TRBJ1-5	TGTGCCAGCAGCATCGGACAGGGGGCTACTCCGCATTTT	CASSIGQGATPHF
-	many	TRBV12-3/TRBV12-4	TRBJ1-5	TGTGCCAGCAGTTTAGGGCGCTCACCCCAGCCCCAGCATTTT	CASSLGRSPQPQHF
-	few	TRBV5-1	TRBJ2-1	TGCGCCAGCAGCTTTAGCGGTCCCTACAATGAGCAGTTCTTC	CASSFSGPYNEQFF
-	many	TRBV6-2/TRBV6-3	TRBJ2-2	TGTGCCAGCATATTAGGAGTAAGGAATACCGGGGAGCTGTTTTTT	CASILGVRNTGELFF
-	few	TRBV9	TRBJ2-1	TGTGCCAGCAGCCCTCGCCCCCTAGGGTATGAGCAGTTCTTC	CASSPRPLGYEQFF